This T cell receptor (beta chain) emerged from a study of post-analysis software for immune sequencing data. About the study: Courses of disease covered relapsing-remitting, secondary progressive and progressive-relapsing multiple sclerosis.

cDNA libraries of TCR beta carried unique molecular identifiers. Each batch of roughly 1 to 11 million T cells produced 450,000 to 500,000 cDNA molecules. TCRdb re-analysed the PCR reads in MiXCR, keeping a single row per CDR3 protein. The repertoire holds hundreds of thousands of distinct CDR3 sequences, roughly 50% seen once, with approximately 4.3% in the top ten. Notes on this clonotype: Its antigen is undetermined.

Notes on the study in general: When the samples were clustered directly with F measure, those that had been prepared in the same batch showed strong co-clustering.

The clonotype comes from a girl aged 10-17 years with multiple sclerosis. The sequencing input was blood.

The CDR3 is CASSFGQVSSYEQYF. CDR3 DNA sequence: TGTGCCAGCAGCTTTGGACAGGTTAGCTCCTACGAGCAGTACTTC. J is TRBJ2-7 and V is TRBV7-8, with 7 bases aligning to TRBD1. Trimming took 3 bases from V and 0 from J; bases not matched to a gene: 5. This CDR3 has 15 residues. The germline CDR1 and CDR2 sequences are SGHVS and FQNEAQ.